This record concerns one TCR beta chain sequence. The V and J ends lost 2 bases and 4 bases respectively, with 6 bases between them. The germline V gene encodes CDR1 LNHDA and CDR2 SQIVND (reference sequence). The CDR3 runs to 13 residues. A single record per CDR3 protein comes from TCRdb applying MiXCR to the reads. The sample holds under 200,000 distinct CDR3 sequences, roughly 9.8% seen once. These data belong to a study of T cell repertoires in cytomegalovirus infection. This receptor was taken from a human donor in good health (CMV status not recorded). Some clones in this sample may be carry-over from other donors' samples. This chain connects TRBV19 to TRBJ1-5; D gene uncertain. Sequencing input: PBMCs. This chain's CDR3 is CASSIQVNQPQHF. The DNA of the CDR3 is TGTGCCAGTAGTATACAGGTAAATCAGCCCCAGCATTTT. Combining the CDR3 with reference TRBV19 and TRBJ1-5 gives the whole variable domain DGGITQSPKYLFRKEGQNVTLSCEQNLNHDAMYWYRQDPGQGLRLIYYSQIVNDFQKGDIAEGYSVSREKKESFPLTVTSAQKNPTAFYLCASSIQVNQPQHFGDGTRLSIL.